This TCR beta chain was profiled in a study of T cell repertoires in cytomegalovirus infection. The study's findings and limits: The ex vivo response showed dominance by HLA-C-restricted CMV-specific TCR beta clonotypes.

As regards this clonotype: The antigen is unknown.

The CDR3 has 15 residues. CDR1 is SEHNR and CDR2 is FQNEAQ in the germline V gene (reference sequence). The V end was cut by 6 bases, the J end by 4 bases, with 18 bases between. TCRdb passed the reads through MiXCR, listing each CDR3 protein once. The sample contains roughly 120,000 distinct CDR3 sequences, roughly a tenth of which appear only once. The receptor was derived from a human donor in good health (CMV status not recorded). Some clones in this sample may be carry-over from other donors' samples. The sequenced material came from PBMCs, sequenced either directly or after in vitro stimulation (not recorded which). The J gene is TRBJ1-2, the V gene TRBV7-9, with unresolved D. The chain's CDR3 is CASRKSGGRGYGYTF. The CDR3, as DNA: TGTGCCAGCAGAAAGTCGGGAGGTCGGGGCTATGGCTACACCTTC.